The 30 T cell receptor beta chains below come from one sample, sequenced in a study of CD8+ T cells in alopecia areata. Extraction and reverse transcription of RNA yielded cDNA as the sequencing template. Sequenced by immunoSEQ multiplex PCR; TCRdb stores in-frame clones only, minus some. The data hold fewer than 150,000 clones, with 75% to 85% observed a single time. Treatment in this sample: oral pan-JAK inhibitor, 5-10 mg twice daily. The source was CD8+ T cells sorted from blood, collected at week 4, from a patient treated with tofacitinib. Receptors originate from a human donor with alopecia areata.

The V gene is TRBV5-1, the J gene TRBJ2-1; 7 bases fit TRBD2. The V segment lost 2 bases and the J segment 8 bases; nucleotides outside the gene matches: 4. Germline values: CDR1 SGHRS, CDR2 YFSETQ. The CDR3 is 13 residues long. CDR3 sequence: CASSFGGGDEQFF. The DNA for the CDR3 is TGCGCCAGCAGCTTCGGGGGAGGGGATGAGCAGTTCTTC.

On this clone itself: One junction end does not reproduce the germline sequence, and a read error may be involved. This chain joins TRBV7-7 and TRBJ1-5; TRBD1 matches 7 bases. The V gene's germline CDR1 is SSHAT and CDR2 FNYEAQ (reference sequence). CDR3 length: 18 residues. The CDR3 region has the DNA TGTGCTAGCAGCGTGCGGAGGTGGCGTCAGGGGGGAAATCAGCCCCAGCATTTT. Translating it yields CASSVRRWRQGGNQPQHF.

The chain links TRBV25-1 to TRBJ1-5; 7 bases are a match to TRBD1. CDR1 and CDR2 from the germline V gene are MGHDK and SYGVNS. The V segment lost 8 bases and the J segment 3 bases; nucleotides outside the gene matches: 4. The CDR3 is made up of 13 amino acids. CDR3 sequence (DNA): TGTGCCAGCCAGGACAGGCTCAATCAGCCCCAGCATTTT. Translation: CASQDRLNQPQHF.

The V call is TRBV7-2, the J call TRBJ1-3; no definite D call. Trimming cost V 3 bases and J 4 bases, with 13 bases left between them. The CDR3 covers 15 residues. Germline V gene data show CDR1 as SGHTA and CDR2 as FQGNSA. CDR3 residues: CASSFGEGRGNTIYF. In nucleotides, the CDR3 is TGTGCCAGCAGCTTTGGGGAGGGTAGAGGAAACACCATATATTTT.

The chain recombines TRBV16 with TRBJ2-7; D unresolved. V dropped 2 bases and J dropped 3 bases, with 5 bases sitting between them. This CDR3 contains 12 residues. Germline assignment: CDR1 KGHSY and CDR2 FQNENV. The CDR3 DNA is TGTGCCAGCAGCCAAATGGGCTACGAGCAGTACTTC. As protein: CASSQMGYEQYF.

This chain's CDR3 is CASSYGDLYEQYF. CDR3 nucleotides: TGTGCCAGCAGCTACGGGGATCTCTACGAGCAGTACTTC. V is TRBV28 and J is TRBJ2-7; D is perhaps TRBD2 (5 bases). Germline V gene sequence: CDR1 MDHEN, CDR2 SYDVKM. The CDR3 consists of 13 residues. Trimming cost V 6 bases and J 3 bases, with 12 bases left between them.

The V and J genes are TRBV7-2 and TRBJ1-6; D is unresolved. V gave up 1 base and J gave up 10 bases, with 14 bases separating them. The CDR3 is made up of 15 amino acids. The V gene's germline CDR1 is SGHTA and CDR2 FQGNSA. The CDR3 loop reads CASSLGGSMSSPLHF. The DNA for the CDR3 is TGTGCCAGCAGCTTAGGTGGCTCCATGTCCTCACCCCTCCACTTT. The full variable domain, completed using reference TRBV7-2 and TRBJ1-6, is GAGVSQSPSNKVTEKGKDVELRCDPISGHTALYWYRQSLGQGLEFLIYFQGNSAPDKSGLPSDRFSAERTGGSVSTLTIQRTQQEDSAVYLCASSLGGSMSSPLHFGNGTRLTVT.

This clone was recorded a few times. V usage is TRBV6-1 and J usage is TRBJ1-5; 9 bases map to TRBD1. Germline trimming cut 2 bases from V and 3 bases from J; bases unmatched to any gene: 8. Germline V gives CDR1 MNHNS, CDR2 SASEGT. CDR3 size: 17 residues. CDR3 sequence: CASSEPAGTGLNQPQHF. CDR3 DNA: TGTGCCAGCAGTGAACCGGCCGGGACAGGGCTCAATCAGCCCCAGCATTTT.

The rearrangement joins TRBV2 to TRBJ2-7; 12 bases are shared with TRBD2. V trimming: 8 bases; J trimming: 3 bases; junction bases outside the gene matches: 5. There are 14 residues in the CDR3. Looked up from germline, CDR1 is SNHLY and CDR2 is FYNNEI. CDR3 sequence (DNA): TGTGCCAGCTCGACTAGCGGGGGAAACTACGAGCAGTACTTC. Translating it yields CASSTSGGNYEQYF.

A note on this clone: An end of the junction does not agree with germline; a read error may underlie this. CDR3 nucleotide sequence: TGTGCTAGTAGTATGGGGCGGCTTGGTAACGAGCAGTACTTC. Translating gives CASSMGRLGNEQYF. The rearrangement joins TRBV19 to TRBJ2-5; weak D call: TRBD1 (5 bases). The J call may be mistaken, given a closer DNA end match to TRBJ2-7. The CDR3 consists of 14 residues. Germline V gene data show CDR1 as LNHDA and CDR2 as SQIVND (reference sequence).

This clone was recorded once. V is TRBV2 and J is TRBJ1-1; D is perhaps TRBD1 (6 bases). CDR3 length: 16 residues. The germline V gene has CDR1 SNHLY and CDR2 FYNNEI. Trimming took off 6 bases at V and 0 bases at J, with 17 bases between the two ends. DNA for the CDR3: TGTGCCAGCAGGGTTCCTTTGGACAGACTGAACACTGAAGCTTTCTTT. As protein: CASRVPLDRLNTEAFF.

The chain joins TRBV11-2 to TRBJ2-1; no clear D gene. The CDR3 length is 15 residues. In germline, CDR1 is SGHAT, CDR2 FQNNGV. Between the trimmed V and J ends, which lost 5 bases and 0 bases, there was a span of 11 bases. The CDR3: CASSKSLSSYNEQFF. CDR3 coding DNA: TGTGCCAGCAGCAAGTCCCTTAGCTCCTACAATGAGCAGTTCTTC.

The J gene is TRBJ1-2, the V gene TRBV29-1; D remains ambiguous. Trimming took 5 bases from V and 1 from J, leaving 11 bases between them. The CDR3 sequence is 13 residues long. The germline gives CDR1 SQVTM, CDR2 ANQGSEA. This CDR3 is CSVIVADNYGYTF. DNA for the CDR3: TGCAGCGTTATCGTGGCAGATAACTATGGCTACACCTTC.

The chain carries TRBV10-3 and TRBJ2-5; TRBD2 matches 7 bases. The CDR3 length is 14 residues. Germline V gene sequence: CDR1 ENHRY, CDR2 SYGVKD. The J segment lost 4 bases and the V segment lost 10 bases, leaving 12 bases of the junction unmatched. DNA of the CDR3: TGTGCCAGGGGATTGGGACTATGGGGAGAGACCCAGTACTTC. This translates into CARGLGLWGETQYF.

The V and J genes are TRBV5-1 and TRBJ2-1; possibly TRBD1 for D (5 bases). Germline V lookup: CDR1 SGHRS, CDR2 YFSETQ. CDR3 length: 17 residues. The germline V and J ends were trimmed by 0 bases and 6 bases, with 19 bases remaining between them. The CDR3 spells CASSLATQGRMVNEQFF. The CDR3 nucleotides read TGCGCCAGCAGCTTGGCGACTCAGGGTCGTATGGTCAATGAGCAGTTCTTC.

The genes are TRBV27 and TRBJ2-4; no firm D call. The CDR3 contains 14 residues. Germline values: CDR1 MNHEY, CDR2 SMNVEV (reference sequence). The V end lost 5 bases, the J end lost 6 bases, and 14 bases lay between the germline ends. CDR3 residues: CASSPIALGNIQYF. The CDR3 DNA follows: TGTGCCAGCAGTCCTATAGCCCTCGGAAACATTCAGTACTTC.

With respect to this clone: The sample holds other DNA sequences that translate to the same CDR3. This CDR3 is CASSLGSNQPQHF. For the CDR3, the DNA is TGTGCCAGCAGTTTAGGAAGCAATCAGCCCCAGCATTTT. The chain uses TRBV27 and TRBJ1-5; D is undetermined. Between the trimmed V and J ends, which lost 2 bases and 1 base, there was a span of 3 bases. Germline values: CDR1 MNHEY, CDR2 SMNVEV (reference sequence). The CDR3 loop spans 13 amino acids.

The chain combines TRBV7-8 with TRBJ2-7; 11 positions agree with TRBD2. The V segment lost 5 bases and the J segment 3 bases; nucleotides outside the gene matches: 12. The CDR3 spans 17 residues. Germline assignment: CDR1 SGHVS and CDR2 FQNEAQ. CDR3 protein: CASSPRGSGGADYEQYF. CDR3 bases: TGTGCCAGCAGCCCCCGGGGTAGCGGGGGGGCCGACTACGAGCAGTACTTC.

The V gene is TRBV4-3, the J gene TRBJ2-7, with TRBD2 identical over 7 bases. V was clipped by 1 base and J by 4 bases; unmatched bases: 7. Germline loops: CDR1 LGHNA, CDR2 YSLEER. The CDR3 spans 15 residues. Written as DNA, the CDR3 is TGCGCCAGCAGCCAAGTGCTTGGGAGGGATTACGAGCAGTACTTC. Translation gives CASSQVLGRDYEQYF.

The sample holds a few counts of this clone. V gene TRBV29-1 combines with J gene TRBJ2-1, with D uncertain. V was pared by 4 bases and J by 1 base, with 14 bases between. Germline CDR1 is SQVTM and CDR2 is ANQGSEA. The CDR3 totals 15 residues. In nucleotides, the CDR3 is TGCAGCGTTGCAATCCCGCCGGCGTCCTACAATGAGCAGTTCTTC. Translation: CSVAIPPASYNEQFF.

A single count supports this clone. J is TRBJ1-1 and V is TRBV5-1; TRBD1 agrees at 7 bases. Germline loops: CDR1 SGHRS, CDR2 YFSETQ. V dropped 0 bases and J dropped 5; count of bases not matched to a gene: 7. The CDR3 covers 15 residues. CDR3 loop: CASSLATQGGTEAFF. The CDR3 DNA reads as TGCGCCAGCAGCTTGGCCACCCAGGGGGGGACTGAAGCTTTCTTT.

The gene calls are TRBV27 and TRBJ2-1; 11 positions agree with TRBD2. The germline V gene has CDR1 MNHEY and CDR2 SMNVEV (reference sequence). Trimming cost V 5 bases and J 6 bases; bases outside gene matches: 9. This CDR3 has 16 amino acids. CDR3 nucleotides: TGTGCCAGCAGTCAATCCCGACTAGCGGGGATCAATGAGCAGTTCTTC. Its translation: CASSQSRLAGINEQFF.

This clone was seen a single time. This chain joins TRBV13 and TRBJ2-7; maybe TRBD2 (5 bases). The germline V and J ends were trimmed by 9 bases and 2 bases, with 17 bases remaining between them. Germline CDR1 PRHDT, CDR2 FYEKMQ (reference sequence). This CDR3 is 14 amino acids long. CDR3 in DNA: TGTGCCAGTTCAGCCGGGATGACCCCCTACGAGCAGTACTTC. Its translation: CASSAGMTPYEQYF.

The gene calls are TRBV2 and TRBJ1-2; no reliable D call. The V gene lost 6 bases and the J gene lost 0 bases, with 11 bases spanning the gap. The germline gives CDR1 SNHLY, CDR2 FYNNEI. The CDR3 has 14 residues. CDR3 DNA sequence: TGTGCCAGCAGGGGGAGAGGGTCTAACTATGGCTACACCTTC. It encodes CASRGRGSNYGYTF.

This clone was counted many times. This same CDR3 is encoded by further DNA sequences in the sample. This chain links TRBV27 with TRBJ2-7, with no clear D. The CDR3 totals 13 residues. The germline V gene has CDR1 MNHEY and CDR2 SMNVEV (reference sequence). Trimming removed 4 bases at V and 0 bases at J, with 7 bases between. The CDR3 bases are TGTGCCAGCAGTTCGGGTCTCTCCTACGAGCAGTACTTC. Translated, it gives CASSSGLSYEQYF.

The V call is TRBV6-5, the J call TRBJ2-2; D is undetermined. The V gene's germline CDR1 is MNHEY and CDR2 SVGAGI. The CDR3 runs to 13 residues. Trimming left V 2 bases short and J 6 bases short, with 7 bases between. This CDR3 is CASSYRVSGELFF. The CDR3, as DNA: TGTGCCAGCAGTTACCGGGTCTCCGGGGAGCTGTTTTTT.

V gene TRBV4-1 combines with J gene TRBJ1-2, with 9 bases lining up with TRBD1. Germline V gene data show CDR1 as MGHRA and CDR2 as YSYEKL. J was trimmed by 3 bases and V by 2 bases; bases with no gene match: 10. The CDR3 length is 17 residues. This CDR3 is CASSQTFTGGLDYGYTF. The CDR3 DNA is TGCGCCAGCAGCCAAACATTTACAGGGGGCCTCGACTATGGCTACACCTTC.

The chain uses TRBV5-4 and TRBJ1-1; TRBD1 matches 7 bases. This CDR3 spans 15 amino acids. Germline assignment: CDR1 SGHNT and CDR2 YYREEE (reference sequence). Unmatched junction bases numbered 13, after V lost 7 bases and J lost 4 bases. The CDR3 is CASEDRAGWSTEAFF. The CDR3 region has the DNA TGTGCCAGCGAAGACAGGGCAGGTTGGAGCACTGAAGCTTTCTTT.

CDR3 region: CSVRTGIGYTF. DNA for the CDR3: TGCAGCGTCCGGACAGGGATCGGCTACACCTTC. The V gene is TRBV29-1, the J gene TRBJ1-2, with 8 positions matching TRBD1. The trim removed 6 bases at V and 8 bases at J, leaving 5 bases unmatched. The length of the CDR3 is 11 residues. Germline V gives CDR1 SQVTM, CDR2 ANQGSEA. The whole variable domain, remainder taken from reference TRBV29-1 and TRBJ1-2, is SAVISQKPSRDICQRGTSLTIQCQVDSQVTMMFWYRQQPGQSLTLIATANQGSEATYESGFVIDKFPISRPNLTFSTLTVSNMSPEDSSIYLCSVRTGIGYTFGSGTRLTVV.

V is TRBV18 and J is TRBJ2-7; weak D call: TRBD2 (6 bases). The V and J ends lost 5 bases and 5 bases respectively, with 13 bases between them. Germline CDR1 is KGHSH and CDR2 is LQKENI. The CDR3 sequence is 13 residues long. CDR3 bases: TGTGCCAGCTCAGCTGAGGGAGGACACGAGCAGTACTTC. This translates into CASSAEGGHEQYF.